This T cell receptor (beta chain) was captured in a study of regulatory T cells in long-lasting Graves disease. The time point was: newly diagnosed GD, antithyroid drugs for less than 3 months. Extracted RNA from PBMCs served as the source of the TCR library. V dropped 5 bases and J dropped 7 bases, with 17 bases sitting between them. This CDR3 region has 13 residues. The germline gives CDR1 SQVTM, CDR2 ANQGSEA. Construction of TCR beta libraries relied on iRepertoire HTBI primers and on Arm-PCR targeting CDR3 regions. TCRdb reprocessed the multiplex PCR reads with MiXCR, giving one entry per CDR3 protein. The repertoire has fewer than 650,000 distinct CDR3 sequences, roughly 15% of them found once; the top ten carry approximately 18%. This clonotype came up many times. The same sample was also studied in work on T cells in Graves' hyperthyroidism and ophthalmopathy. That publication notes: Patients aged 18 to 65 had newly diagnosed hyperthyroidism that had lasted under 2 months. On the basis of clinical symptoms, serum thyroxine and TRAb, thyroid ultrasound and orbital computed tomography, diagnoses were made. The primer set for the first-round RT-PCR of the TCR CDR3 was HTBI.

This TCR was sampled from a woman aged 25 to 39 with Graves disease. The V gene is TRBV29-1, the J gene TRBJ1-2; D ambiguous. The source was peripheral blood mononuclear cells (PBMCs), collected at new diagnosis, from a patient treated with antithyroid drugs. The CDR3 nucleotides read TGCAGCGTTACCGACCCCAAGCCGGGTGGCTACACCTTC. Its translation: CSVTDPKPGGYTF.